Listed below are T cell receptor beta chains from one sample, sequenced in a study of spatial heterogeneity in lung cancer. One entry per CDR3 protein results from TCRdb running MiXCR on the 5' RACE reads. The sample consists of 20,000 to 30,000 distinct CDR3 sequences, 5% to 6.5% of them appearing once. The sequences come from PBMCs, collected at follow-up. The source of these receptors is a male donor with early-stage non-small cell lung cancer. Each CDR3 is given with its conserved first and last residue. Each record gives: V gene, J gene, CDR3 length, D gene, clone size, CDR3 protein, CDR3 DNA. D genes are given only for firm matches. Expanded clones get a size class; other rows say once, few or many, or leave the size out.

TRBV6-2/TRBV6-3	TRBJ2-1	16	TRBD2	few	CASRHGLAGAYNEQFF	TGTGCCAGCAGACACGGACTAGCGGGGGCCTACAATGAGCAGTTCTTC
TRBV12-3/TRBV12-4	TRBJ2-6	19	.	.	CASSLALPGGVTGANVLTF	TGTGCCAGCAGTTTAGCGCTCCCAGGGGGGGTCACTGGGGCCAACGTCCTGACTTTC
TRBV7-9	TRBJ1-1	14	.	many	CASSRRTENTEAFF	TGTGCCAGCAGCCGACGGACAGAGAACACTGAAGCTTTCTTT
TRBV7-2	TRBJ2-2	14	.	many	CASRSDWDTGELFF	TGTGCCAGCAGGTCGGACTGGGACACCGGGGAGCTGTTTTTT
TRBV4-3	TRBJ2-5	14	.	many	CASSQVGFRETQYF	TGCGCCAGCAGCCAAGTAGGTTTCCGAGAGACCCAGTACTTC
TRBV15	TRBJ2-3	11	.	many	CATSRDQRQYF	TGTGCCACCAGCAGAGACCAGCGGCAGTATTTT
TRBV7-8	TRBJ2-3	15	TRBD2	many	CASSYAGGLTDTQYF	TGTGCCAGCAGCTACGCGGGGGGGCTGACAGATACGCAGTATTTT
TRBV20-1	TRBJ1-4	14	TRBD1	.	CTPWRGRANEKLFF	TGCACCCCTTGGAGGGGGCGAGCTAATGAAAAACTGTTTTTT
TRBV7-8	TRBJ1-1	13	.	.	CASSSQGHTEAFF	TGTGCCAGCAGCTCTCAGGGGCACACTGAAGCTTTCTTT
TRBV20-1	TRBJ2-7	15	.	.	CSARGLRTDSYEQYF	TGCAGTGCTAGAGGACTCCGGACGGATTCCTACGAGCAGTACTTC
TRBV12-3/TRBV12-4	TRBJ1-1	14	.	few	CASSFSGSVAEAFF	TGTGCCAGCAGTTTTTCAGGGTCCGTCGCTGAAGCTTTCTTT
TRBV6-2/TRBV6-3	TRBJ1-2	14	.	many	CASRGDTTNYGYTF	TGTGCCAGCAGGGGGGACACGACTAACTATGGCTACACCTTC
TRBV27	TRBJ2-5	14	.	.	CASSLTRIGETQYF	TGTGCCAGCAGTTTGACCCGAATTGGGGAGACCCAGTACTTC
TRBV6-2/TRBV6-3	TRBJ2-5	15	TRBD1	many	CASSYGTGAKETQYF	TGTGCCAGCAGTTACGGGACAGGGGCGAAGGAGACCCAGTACTTC
TRBV6-2/TRBV6-3	TRBJ2-1	14	.	.	CASNLGIYNDGQFF	TGTGCCAGCAATTTGGGGATCTACAATGATGGGCAGTTCTTC
TRBV12-3/TRBV12-4	TRBJ2-7	12	.	many	CASSFSDYEQYF	TGTGCCAGCAGTTTTTCCGATTACGAGCAGTACTTC
TRBV7-9	TRBJ2-3	16	.	medium-sized	CASSLLLLGITDTQYF	TGTGCCAGCAGCCTACTCCTACTGGGCATAACAGATACGCAGTATTTT
TRBV19	TRBJ2-1	17	TRBD2	.	CASRTLLGGRPYNEQFF	TGTGCCAGTAGGACCTTATTGGGCGGGAGACCGTACAATGAGCAGTTCTTC
TRBV29-1	TRBJ1-2	13	TRBD1	many	CSVNTGDTYGYTF	TGCAGCGTCAATACAGGGGATACCTATGGCTACACCTTC
TRBV6-5	TRBJ2-2	13	.	many	CASSTGGLRELFF	TGTGCCAGCAGTACCGGGGGGCTCCGGGAGCTGTTTTTT
TRBV6-5	TRBJ1-4	14	TRBD1	many	CASSPGTGVEKLFF	TGTGCCAGCAGTCCCGGGACAGGGGTTGAAAAACTGTTTTTT
TRBV30	TRBJ2-1	15	TRBD2	many	CAWSDLGLADNEQFF	TGTGCCTGGAGTGATCTGGGACTAGCGGACAATGAGCAGTTCTTC
TRBV4-2	TRBJ2-2	15	TRBD2	.	CASSRSGGGTGELFF	TGTGCCAGCAGCCGTAGCGGGGGAGGCACCGGGGAGCTGTTTTTT
TRBV7-9	TRBJ1-1	14	TRBD1	many	CASSLPTGVTEAFF	TGTGCCAGCAGCTTACCCACAGGGGTCACTGAAGCTTTCTTT
TRBV6-2/TRBV6-3	TRBJ2-1	16	TRBD2	many	CASSPTSGRAALEQFF	TGTGCCAGCAGCCCGACTAGCGGGAGGGCCGCATTAGAGCAGTTCTTC
TRBV12-3/TRBV12-4	TRBJ1-1	15	.	many	CASTPLTGPNTEAFF	TGTGCCAGCACCCCCTTGACAGGACCGAACACTGAAGCTTTCTTT
TRBV7-6	TRBJ1-2	15	TRBD1	many	CASSILQGWRYGYTF	TGTGCCAGCAGCATATTACAGGGGTGGCGATATGGCTACACCTTC
TRBV4-3	TRBJ2-1	15	TRBD2	many	CASSRGTSGYNEQFF	TGCGCCAGCAGCCGCGGCACTAGCGGGTACAATGAGCAGTTCTTC
TRBV12-3/TRBV12-4	TRBJ2-7	17	TRBD1	many	CASSLNSQGTASYEQYF	TGTGCCAGCAGTTTAAACAGCCAGGGGACAGCCTCCTACGAGCAGTACTTC
TRBV3-1	TRBJ1-1	12	.	few	CASSPPVGEAFF	TGTGCCAGCAGCCCCCCGGTGGGTGAAGCTTTCTTT
TRBV20-1	TRBJ2-3	15	TRBD1	many	CSARTGWVGTDTQYF	TGCAGTGCTAGGACAGGGTGGGTGGGCACAGATACGCAGTATTTT
TRBV19	TRBJ1-5	17	TRBD1	few	CASRKRNRGRVNQPQHF	TGTGCCAGTAGGAAGCGAAACAGGGGGCGGGTCAATCAGCCCCAGCATTTT
TRBV3-1	TRBJ2-1	17	TRBD1	many	CASSQDQDRGVRNEQFF	TGTGCCAGCAGCCAAGATCAAGACAGGGGAGTACGGAATGAGCAGTTCTTC
TRBV18	TRBJ2-3	13	.	many	CASSPRPPDTQYF	TGTGCCAGCTCACCACGACCACCAGATACGCAGTATTTT
TRBV9	TRBJ2-3	14	.	many	CASSRLPGADTQYF	TGTGCCAGCAGCCGCCTTCCTGGGGCAGATACGCAGTATTTT
TRBV5-1	TRBJ2-5	13	TRBD1	.	CASSLLEAGGQYF	TGCGCCAGCAGCTTGCTTGAAGCAGGGGGACAGTACTTC
TRBV20-1	TRBJ1-3	14	TRBD1	few	CSATDRAAGNTIYF	TGCAGTGCTACCGACAGGGCGGCAGGAAACACCATATATTTT
TRBV7-3	TRBJ1-1	16	TRBD1	few	CASSLIGGTANTEAFF	TGTGCCAGCAGCTTAATCGGCGGGACAGCTAACACTGAAGCTTTCTTT
TRBV7-2	TRBJ2-5	14	.	few	CASSLGGAQETQYF	TGTGCCAGCAGCTTAGGCGGGGCACAAGAGACCCAGTACTTC
TRBV20-1	TRBJ1-5	14	.	many	CSARRETVNQPQHF	TGCAGTGCTAGACGCGAGACAGTCAATCAGCCCCAGCATTTT
TRBV20-1	TRBJ1-1	12	.	.	CSAWDTNTEAFF	TGCAGTGCCTGGGACACCAACACTGAAGCTTTCTTT
TRBV6-4	TRBJ2-3	15	TRBD1	many	CASRTGTGETDTQYF	TGTGCCAGCAGAACCGGGACAGGGGAGACAGATACGCAGTATTTT
TRBV10-3	TRBJ1-1	12	.	many	CAISVGETEAFF	TGTGCCATCAGTGTAGGGGAAACTGAAGCTTTCTTT
TRBV29-1	TRBJ2-3	14	.	many	CSSPGAGAGDTQYF	TGCAGTTCTCCCGGGGCAGGGGCCGGAGATACGCAGTATTTT
TRBV20-1	TRBJ1-2	13	.	.	CSARGEGNYGYTF	TGCAGTGCTAGAGGGGAAGGGAACTATGGCTACACCTTC
TRBV20-1	TRBJ1-3	13	.	.	CSAKRTEGHTIYF	TGCAGTGCCAAGCGGACCGAGGGTCACACCATATATTTT
TRBV7-9	TRBJ1-4	14	TRBD1	.	CASSPRDSSEKLFF	TGTGCCAGCAGCCCCCGGGACAGCTCAGAAAAACTGTTTTTT
TRBV29-1	TRBJ2-1	8	.	many	CSGDEQFF	TGCAGCGGGGATGAGCAGTTCTTC
TRBV27	TRBJ1-2	14	.	many	CASSFRKEGYGYTF	TGTGCCAGCAGTTTCCGGAAGGAAGGATATGGCTACACCTTC
TRBV6-4	TRBJ2-3	15	TRBD2	.	CASSAEAGEADTQYF	TGTGCCAGCAGTGCTGAAGCGGGAGAAGCGGATACGCAGTATTTT
TRBV20-1	TRBJ2-7	15	.	many	CSAPLLSGTPDEQYF	TGCAGTGCCCCGCTATTGTCGGGGACACCCGACGAGCAGTACTTC
TRBV6-5	TRBJ2-1	15	.	few	CASSLVLSAYNEQFF	TGTGCCAGCAGTCTGGTCCTGAGCGCCTACAATGAGCAGTTCTTC
TRBV2	TRBJ2-7	13	TRBD1	.	CASIVDRVHEQYF	TGTGCCAGCATCGTGGACAGGGTCCACGAGCAGTACTTC
TRBV28	TRBJ2-5	16	TRBD1	few	CASSLNPGQGEETQYF	TGTGCCAGCAGTTTGAACCCGGGACAGGGGGAGGAGACCCAGTACTTC
TRBV6-2/TRBV6-3	TRBJ2-1	13	.	many	CAPSYSDYNEQFF	TGTGCCCCCAGTTACTCCGACTACAATGAGCAGTTCTTC